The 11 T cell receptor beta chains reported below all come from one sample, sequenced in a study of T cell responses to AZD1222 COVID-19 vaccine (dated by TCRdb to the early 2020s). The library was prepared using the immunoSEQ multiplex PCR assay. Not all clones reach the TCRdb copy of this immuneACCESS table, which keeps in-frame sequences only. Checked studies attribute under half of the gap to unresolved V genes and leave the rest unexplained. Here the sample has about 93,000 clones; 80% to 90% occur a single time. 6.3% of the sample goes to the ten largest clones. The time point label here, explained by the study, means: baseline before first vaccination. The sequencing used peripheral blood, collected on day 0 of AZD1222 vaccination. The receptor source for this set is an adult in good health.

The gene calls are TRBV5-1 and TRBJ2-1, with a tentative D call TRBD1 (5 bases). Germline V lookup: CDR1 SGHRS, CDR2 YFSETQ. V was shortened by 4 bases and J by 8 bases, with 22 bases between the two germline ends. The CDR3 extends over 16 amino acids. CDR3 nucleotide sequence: TGCGCCAGCAGCAGGGAAGGGGTCAGCCCCCTCGATGAGCAGTTCTTC. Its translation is CASSREGVSPLDEQFF.

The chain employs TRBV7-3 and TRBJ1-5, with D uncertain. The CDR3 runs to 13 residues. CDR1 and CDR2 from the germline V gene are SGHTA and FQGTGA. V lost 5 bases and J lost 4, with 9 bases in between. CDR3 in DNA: TGTGCCAGCAGCGAAACATTTAATCAGCCCCAGCATTTT. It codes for CASSETFNQPQHF.

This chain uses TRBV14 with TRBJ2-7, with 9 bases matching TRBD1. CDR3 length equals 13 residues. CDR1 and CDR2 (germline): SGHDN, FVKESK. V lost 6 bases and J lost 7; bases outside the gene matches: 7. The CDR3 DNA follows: TGTGCCAGCAGGCCGACAGGGGGAGGGGAGCAGTACTTC. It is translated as CASRPTGGGEQYF.

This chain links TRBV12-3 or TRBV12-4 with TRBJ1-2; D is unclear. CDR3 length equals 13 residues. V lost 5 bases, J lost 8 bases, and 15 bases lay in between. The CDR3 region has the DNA TGTGCCAGCAGTCTCGGGTTGTTGGACGGCTACACCTTC. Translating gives CASSLGLLDGYTF.

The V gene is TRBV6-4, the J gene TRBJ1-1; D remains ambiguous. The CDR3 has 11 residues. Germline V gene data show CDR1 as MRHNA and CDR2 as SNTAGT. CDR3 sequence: CDPHGNTEAFF. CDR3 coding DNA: TGTGACCCCCACGGGAACACTGAAGCTTTCTTT.

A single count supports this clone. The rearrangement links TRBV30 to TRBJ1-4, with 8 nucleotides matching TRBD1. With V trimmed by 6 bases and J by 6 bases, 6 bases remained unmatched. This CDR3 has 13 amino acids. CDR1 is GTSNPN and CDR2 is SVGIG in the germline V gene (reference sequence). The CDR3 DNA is TGTGCCTGTAACAGGGGGTTGGATGAAAAACTGTTTTTT. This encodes CACNRGLDEKLFF. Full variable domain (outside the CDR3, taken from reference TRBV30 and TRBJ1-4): SQTIHQWPATLVQPVGSPLSLECTVEGTSNPNLYWYRQAAGRGLQLLFYSVGIGQISSEVPQNLSASRPQDRQFILSSKKLLLSDSGFYLCACNRGLDEKLFFGSGTQLSVL.

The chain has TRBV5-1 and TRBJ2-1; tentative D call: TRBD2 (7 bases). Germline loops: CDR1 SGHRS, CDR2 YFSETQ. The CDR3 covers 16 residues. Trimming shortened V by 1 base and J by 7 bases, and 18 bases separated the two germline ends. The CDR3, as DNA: TGCGCCAGCAGCTTGAACTGGCGGGGGCGACCTAATGAGCAGTTCTTC. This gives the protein CASSLNWRGRPNEQFF.

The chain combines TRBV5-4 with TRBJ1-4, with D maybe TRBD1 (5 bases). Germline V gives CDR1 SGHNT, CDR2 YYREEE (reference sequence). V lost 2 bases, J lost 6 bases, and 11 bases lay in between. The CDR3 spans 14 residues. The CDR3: CASSFGAVDEKLFF. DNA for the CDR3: TGTGCCAGCAGCTTTGGGGCGGTGGATGAAAAACTGTTTTTT. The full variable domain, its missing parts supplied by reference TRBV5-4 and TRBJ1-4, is ETGVTQSPTHLIKTRGQQVTLRCSSQSGHNTVSWYQQALGQGPQFIFQYYREEENGRGNFPPRFSGLQFPNYSSELNVNALELDDSALYLCASSFGAVDEKLFFGSGTQLSVL.

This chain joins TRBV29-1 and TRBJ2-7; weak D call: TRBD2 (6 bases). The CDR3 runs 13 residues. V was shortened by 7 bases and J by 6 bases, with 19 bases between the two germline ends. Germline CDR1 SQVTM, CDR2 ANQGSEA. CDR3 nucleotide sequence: TGCAGCGGTGGAGACACCCCCGGGGGCGAGCAGTACTTC. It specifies CSGGDTPGGEQYF.

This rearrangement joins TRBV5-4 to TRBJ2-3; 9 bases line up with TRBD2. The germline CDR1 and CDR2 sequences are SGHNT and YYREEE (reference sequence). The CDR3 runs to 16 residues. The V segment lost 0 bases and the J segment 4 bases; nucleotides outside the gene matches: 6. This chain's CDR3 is CASSLGGGAPSDTQYF. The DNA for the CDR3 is TGTGCCAGCAGCTTGGGCGGGGGGGCGCCTTCAGATACGCAGTATTTT.

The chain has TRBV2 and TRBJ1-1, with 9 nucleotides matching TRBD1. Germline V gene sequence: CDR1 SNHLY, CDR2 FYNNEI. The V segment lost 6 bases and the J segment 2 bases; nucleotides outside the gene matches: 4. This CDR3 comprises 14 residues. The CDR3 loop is CASSRTGVNTEAFF. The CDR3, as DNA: TGTGCCAGCAGCAGGACAGGGGTAAACACTGAAGCTTTCTTT.